This T cell receptor (beta chain) emerged from a study of response to subunit inactivated influenza vaccine. Broader study findings: Authors suggested that a seasonal influenza vaccination recruits few new T cells each time.

A note on this clonotype: What it recognizes is unknown.

The junction had 9 bases not matched to a gene; V was cut back by 5 bases and J by 3 bases. CDR3 length equals 16 residues. Germline CDR1 and CDR2: SEHNR and FQNEAQ (reference sequence). From the RT-PCR reads, TCRdb called clonotypes with MiXCR, one entry per CDR3 protein. The table lists about 500,000 distinct CDR3 sequences, 10% to 15% of them singletons. This material consisted of PBMCs from blood, taken roughly 45 days after vaccination. The receptor's source is a man between 45 and 60 years old who received an inactivated influenza vaccine. The V and J genes are TRBV7-9 and TRBJ2-2; 7 nucleotides line up with TRBD1. The CDR3 reads CASSRVRDRYTGELFF. The CDR3 nucleotides are TGTGCCAGCAGCCGAGTCAGGGACAGATACACCGGGGAGCTGTTTTTT. The complete variable domain, with remaining parts taken from reference TRBV7-9 and TRBJ2-2, reads DTGVSQNPRHKITKRGQNVTFRCDPISEHNRLYWYRQTLGQGPEFLTYFQNEAQLEKSRLLSDRFSAERPKGSFSTLEIQRTEQGDSAMYLCASSRVRDRYTGELFFGEGSRLTVL.